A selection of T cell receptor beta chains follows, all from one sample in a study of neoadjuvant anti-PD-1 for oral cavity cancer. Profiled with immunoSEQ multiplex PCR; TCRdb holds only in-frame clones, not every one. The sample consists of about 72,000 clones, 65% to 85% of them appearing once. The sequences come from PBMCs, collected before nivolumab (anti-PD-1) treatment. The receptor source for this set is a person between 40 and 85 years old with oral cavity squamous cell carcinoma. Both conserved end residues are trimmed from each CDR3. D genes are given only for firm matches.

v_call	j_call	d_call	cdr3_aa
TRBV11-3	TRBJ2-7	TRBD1	ASSVNNRGWLYEQY
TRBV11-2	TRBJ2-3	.	ASRLLRGKSTQY
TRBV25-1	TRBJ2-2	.	ASSEFRAAGELF
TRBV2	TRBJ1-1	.	ASAEGITEAF
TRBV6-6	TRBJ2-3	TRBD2	ASSLTSGRDTQY
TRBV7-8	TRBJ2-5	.	ASSLFPRETQY
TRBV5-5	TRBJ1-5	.	ASSLVAGTSSNQPQH
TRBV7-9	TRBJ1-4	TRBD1	ASSPPGQGFEKLF
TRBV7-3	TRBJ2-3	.	ASSLTNLDTQY
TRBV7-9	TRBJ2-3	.	ASSLLQSSTDTQY
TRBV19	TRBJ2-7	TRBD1	ASSIGSGGTYEQY
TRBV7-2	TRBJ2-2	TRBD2	ASTVILAGAGELF
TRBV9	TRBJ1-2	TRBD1	ASSARTGGLWSYT
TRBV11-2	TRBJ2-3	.	ASSFSSTDTQY
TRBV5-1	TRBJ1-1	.	ASSPGPNGPILAEAF
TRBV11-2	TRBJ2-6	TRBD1	ASSPLVGGGGANVLT
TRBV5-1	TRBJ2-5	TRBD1	ASSLVAGGVWETQY
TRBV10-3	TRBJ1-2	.	AIRQGGYGYT
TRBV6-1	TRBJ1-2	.	ASSESGAGGYT
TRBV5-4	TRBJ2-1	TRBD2	ASSLSRGALYNEQF
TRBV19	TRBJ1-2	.	ASSVYDGDYGYT
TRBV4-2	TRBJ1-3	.	ASSQDLTRSGNTIY
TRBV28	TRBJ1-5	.	ASSLGSGRQPQH
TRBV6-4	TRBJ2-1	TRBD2	ASSSSGSFNEQF
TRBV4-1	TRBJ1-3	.	ASSQRQFSGNTIY
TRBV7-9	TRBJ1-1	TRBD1	ASSSTGGMTEAF
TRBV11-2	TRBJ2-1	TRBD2	ASSLIPPSGERDEQF
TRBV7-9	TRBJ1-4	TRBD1	ASSLATGGSEKLF
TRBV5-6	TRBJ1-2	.	ASSFTGQSGYT
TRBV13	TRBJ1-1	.	ASSVGHLNTEAF
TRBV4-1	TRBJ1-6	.	ASSQGLWPLH
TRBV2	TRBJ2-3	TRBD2	ASRTSGGLDTQY
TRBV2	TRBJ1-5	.	ASTKESNQPQH
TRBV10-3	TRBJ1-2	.	AISVVSDYGYT
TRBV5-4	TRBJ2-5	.	ASSYHPDSQETQY
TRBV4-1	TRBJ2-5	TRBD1	ASSRGQGTSEETQY
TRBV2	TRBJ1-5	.	ASREGWEQPQH
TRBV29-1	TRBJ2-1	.	SVEDLGREQF
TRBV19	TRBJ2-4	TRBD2	ASSRTKSGNILAKNIQY
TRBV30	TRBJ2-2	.	AWSVQLGYTGELF
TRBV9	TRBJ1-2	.	ASSVGGYGYT
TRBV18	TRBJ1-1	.	ASSPQGLHTEAF
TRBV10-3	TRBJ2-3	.	AISGRGGGADTQY
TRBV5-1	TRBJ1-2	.	ASRPGTTNYGYT
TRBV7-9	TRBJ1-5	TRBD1	ASSQGARGPQH
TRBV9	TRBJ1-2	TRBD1	ASSVGWTGGGYT
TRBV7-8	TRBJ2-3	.	ASSLGQSPPTQY
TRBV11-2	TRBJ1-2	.	ASSPYVLAGYT
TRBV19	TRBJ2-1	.	ASSIGNSPPYNEQF
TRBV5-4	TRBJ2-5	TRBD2	ASSLPGREGETQY
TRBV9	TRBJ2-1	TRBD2	ASSVVKGLADYNEQF
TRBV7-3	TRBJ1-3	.	ASSLTGTEAGNTIY
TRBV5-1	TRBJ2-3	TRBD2	ASSADGGKGSTQY